This TCR beta chain was documented in a study of identical twins. TCRdb itself ran the 5' RACE reads through MiXCR, one entry per CDR3 protein. The sample carries about 530,000 distinct CDR3 sequences, around 24% recorded once. Study-wide results and caveats: Modelling approaches yielded underestimates of out-of-frame TCR alpha sharing between monozygotic twins.

This clonotype appeared a few times. Its antigen is unidentified. The CDR3 consists of 14 residues. Germline loops: CDR1 SQVTM, CDR2 ANQGSEA. Trimming took 7 bases from V and 6 from J; bases not matched to a gene: 12. This sample was also put to use in a study of yellow fever vaccine responses in identical twins.

The source material was CD4+ T cells sorted from blood. The chain recombines TRBV29-1 with TRBJ2-3; 8 bases are shared with TRBD1. The clonotype was recovered from a young woman in good health. This CDR3 reads CSGRPGQAPDTQYF. The CDR3 nucleotides read TGCAGCGGCCGGCCGGGACAGGCTCCGGATACGCAGTATTTT.